This TCR beta chain was retrieved from a study of CD8 T cells in ankylosing spondylitis. As to this clonotype: Its specificity is not known.

Trimming removed 6 bases at V and 7 bases at J, with 13 bases between. The CDR3 has 13 amino acids. The study, taken as a whole, reports: Typical of ankylosing spondylitis blood, it appeared, was a TCR beta motif of roughly eight highly homologous variants. CD8+ disease-linked clones were present at relatively low frequencies in blood.

TCRdb re-called the 5' RACE reads through MiXCR, storing one row per CDR3 protein. The sample lists 450,000 or so distinct CDR3 sequences; 25% to 30% were seen once. The chain joins TRBV12-3 or TRBV12-4 to TRBJ1-5; the D is unclear. The sample consisted of blood, either unsorted or a sorted T cell fraction (not recorded which). The receptor was isolated from a male donor with ankylosing spondylitis. The CDR3 protein is CASRGGLRQPQHF. CDR3 sequence (DNA): TGTGCCAGCAGGGGAGGGTTAAGACAGCCCCAGCATTTT.